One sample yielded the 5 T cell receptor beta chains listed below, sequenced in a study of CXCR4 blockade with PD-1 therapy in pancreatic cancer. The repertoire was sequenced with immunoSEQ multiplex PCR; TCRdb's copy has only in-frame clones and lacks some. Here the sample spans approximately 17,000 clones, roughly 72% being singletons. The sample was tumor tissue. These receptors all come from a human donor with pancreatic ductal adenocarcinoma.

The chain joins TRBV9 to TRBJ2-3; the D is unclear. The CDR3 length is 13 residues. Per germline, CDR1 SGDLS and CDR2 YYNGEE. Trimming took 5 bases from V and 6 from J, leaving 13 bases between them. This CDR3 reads CASSEGIRDTQYF. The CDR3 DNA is TGTGCCAGCAGTGAAGGGATTCGGGATACGCAGTATTTT.

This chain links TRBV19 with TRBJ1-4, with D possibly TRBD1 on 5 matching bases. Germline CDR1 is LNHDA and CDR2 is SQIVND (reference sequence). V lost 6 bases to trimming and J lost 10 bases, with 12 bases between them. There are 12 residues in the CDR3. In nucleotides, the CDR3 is TGTGCCAGTAGCCTCGTCGGGGGAAAACTGTTTTTT. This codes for CASSLVGGKLFF.

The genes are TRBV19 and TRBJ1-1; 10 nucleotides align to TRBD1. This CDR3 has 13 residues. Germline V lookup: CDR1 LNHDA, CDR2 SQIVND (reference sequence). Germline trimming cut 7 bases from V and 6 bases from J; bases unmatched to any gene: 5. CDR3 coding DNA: TGTGCCAGTAAACGACAGGGGGCCGCTGAAGCTTTCTTT. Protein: CASKRQGAAEAFF.

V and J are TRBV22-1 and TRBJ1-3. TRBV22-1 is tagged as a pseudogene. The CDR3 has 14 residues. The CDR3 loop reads CASSPYRRGNTIYF. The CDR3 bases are TGTGCCAGCAGTCCCTACAGGAGGGGAAACACCATATATTTT.

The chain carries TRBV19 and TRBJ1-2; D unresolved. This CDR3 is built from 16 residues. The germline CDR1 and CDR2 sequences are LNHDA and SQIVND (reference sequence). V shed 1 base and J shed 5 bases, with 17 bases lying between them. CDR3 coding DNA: TGTGCCAGTAGTATAGGTGGTAACAGTCGCGTTTATGGCTACACCTTC. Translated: CASSIGGNSRVYGYTF.